There are a few counts of the clone carrying this T cell receptor (beta chain). The data originate from a study of blood T cell repertoires in COVID-19. Clones were sequenced by immunoSEQ multiplex PCR, and TCRdb holds only the in-frame ones, with some missing. The table shows around 450,000 clones, with about 92% occurring only once. CDR3 length equals 13 residues. Germline lookup yields CDR1 MDHEN and CDR2 SYDVKM. V was clipped by 6 bases and J by 2 bases, with 10 bases between them. The sequence derives from a man between 18 and 29 years old who had recovered from COVID-19. This chain links TRBV28 with TRBJ1-1, with D possibly matching TRBD1 (5 bases). Material: PBMCs or T cells enriched from blood (not recorded which). The CDR3 is CASRVQVNTEAFF. CDR3 sequence (DNA): TGTGCCAGCAGGGTACAGGTAAACACTGAAGCTTTCTTT.